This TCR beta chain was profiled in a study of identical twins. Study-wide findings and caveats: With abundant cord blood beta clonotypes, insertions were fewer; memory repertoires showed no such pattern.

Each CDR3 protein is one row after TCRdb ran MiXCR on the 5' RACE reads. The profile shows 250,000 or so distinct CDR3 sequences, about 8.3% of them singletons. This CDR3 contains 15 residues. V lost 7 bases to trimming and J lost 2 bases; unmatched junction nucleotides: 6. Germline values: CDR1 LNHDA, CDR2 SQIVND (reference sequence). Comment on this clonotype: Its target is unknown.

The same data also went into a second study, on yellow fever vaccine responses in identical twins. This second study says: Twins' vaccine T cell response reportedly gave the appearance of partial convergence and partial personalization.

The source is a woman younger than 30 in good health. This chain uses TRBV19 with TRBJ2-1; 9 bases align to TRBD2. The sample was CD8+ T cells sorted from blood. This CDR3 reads CASKWASGAYNEQFF. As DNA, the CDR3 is TGTGCCAGTAAGTGGGCTAGCGGGGCCTACAATGAGCAGTTCTTC.